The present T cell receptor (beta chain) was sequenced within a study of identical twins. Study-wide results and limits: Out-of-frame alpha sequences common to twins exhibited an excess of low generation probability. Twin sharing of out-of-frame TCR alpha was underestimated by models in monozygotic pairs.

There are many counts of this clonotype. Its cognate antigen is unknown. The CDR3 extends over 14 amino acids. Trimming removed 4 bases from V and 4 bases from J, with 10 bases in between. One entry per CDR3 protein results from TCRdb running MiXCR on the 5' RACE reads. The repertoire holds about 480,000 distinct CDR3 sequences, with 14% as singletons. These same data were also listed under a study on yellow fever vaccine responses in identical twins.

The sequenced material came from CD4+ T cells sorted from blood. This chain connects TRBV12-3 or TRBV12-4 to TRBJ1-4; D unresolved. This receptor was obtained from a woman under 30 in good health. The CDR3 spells CASSSRRRNEKLFF. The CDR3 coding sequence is TGTGCCAGCAGTTCACGGAGGCGTAATGAAAAACTGTTTTTT.